This T cell receptor beta chain stems from a study of cytomegalovirus exposure and HLA in healthy donors. Germline V gives CDR1 MDHEN, CDR2 SYDVKM. The V gene end was trimmed by 0 bases and the J gene end by 5 bases; junction bases not matched to a gene: 3. The CDR3 extends over 15 amino acids. Study-wide findings and caveats: TCR beta sequences reportedly predicted the HLA-A and HLA-B alleles of most subjects accurately. Looking again later, the authors saw that most CMV-associated TCR beta chains seemed HLA-restricted. In an earlier analysis, in 620 or so donors, most V segments appeared productive either ~87% or ~30% of the time.

Remarks on this clone: What it binds is unknown.

Both 60 Vbeta primers and 13 Jbeta primers went into the PCR. As processed by the authors: Later, tens of millions of unique TCR beta chains were counted in an analysis, and some 9.9 million of them were shared. TCRdb's copy holds only in-frame clones and misses some; the assay was immunoSEQ multiplex PCR. V, J and clone size reflect that table, while D and trimming were determined from the DNA. This sample's clone table lists 65,000 to 85,000 clones. The sequenced material came from PBMCs. This chain connects TRBV28 to TRBJ2-3; 9 bases fit TRBD1. The source of this sequence is a female donor in good health and CMV-seropositive. CDR3 DNA: TGTGCCAGCAGTTTATGGGGGACAGGGCGAGATACGCAGTATTTT. Translated, it gives CASSLWGTGRDTQYF.